Each of the 8 T cell receptor beta chains below was sequenced from the same sample in a study of blood T cell repertoires in COVID-19. Here immunoSEQ multiplex PCR was the method, and the copy in TCRdb shows in-frame clones only, minus some. The profile shows about 200,000 clones, about nine tenths of them singletons. Input material: peripheral blood. These receptors came from an older woman with acute or convalescent COVID-19.

This rearrangement joins TRBV7-6 to TRBJ2-2, with 7 bases lining up with TRBD1. The germline gives CDR1 SGHVS, CDR2 FNYEAQ. J gave up 7 bases and V 5 bases, and 7 bases lay outside the gene matches. The CDR3 spans 14 residues. The CDR3 DNA follows: TGTGCCAGCAGCACAACAGGGGTTGGCGGGGAGCTGTTTTTT. It yields the protein CASSTTGVGGELFF.

The V gene is TRBV29-1, the J gene TRBJ1-3; D is unresolved. The germline V gene encodes CDR1 SQVTM and CDR2 ANQGSEA. CDR3 length equals 12 residues. Trimming removed 7 bases from V and 4 bases from J, with 11 bases in between. CDR3 in amino acids: CSARIGGNTIYF. The CDR3 DNA follows: TGCAGCGCCAGAATTGGCGGAAACACCATATATTTT.

The chain links TRBV12-5 to TRBJ1-2, with TRBD1 as a possible D gene (5 bases). V shed 1 base and J shed 4 bases, with 19 bases lying between them. The CDR3 loop spans 17 amino acids. Germline loops: CDR1 LGHNT, CDR2 FRNRAP. This CDR3 is CASGLAMQTDPPYGYTF. CDR3 nucleotides: TGTGCTAGTGGTTTGGCCATGCAGACAGACCCGCCCTATGGCTACACCTTC.

V and J are TRBV19 and TRBJ1-5, with 9 nucleotides matching TRBD1. V shed 8 bases and J 7 bases; nucleotides not matched to a gene: 9. Germline CDR1 LNHDA, CDR2 SQIVND (reference sequence). The CDR3 sequence is 14 residues long. The CDR3, as DNA: TGTGCCAGTGAAAGACAGGGGGTGGAACAGCCCCAGCATTTT. Its translation is CASERQGVEQPQHF.

The chain joins TRBV9 to TRBJ1-4; D gene uncertain. In germline, CDR1 is SGDLS, CDR2 YYNGEE. The CDR3 consists of 15 residues. Trimming removed 4 bases from V and 3 bases from J, with 13 bases in between. DNA of the CDR3: TGTGCCAGCAGCCGTGACGGGTCGGCTAATGAAAAACTGTTTTTT. It encodes CASSRDGSANEKLFF.

This clone was detected a few times. V usage is TRBV29-1 and J usage is TRBJ1-1; perhaps TRBD1 as D (6 bases). Between the trimmed V and J ends, which lost 4 bases and 1 base, there was a span of 13 bases. Germline assignment: CDR1 SQVTM and CDR2 ANQGSEA. The CDR3 is made up of 14 amino acids. The CDR3 sequence is CSVGGLSPNTEAFF. The CDR3, as DNA: TGCAGCGTTGGGGGGCTCTCCCCGAACACTGAAGCTTTCTTT. The full variable domain, its missing parts supplied by reference TRBV29-1 and TRBJ1-1, is SAVISQKPSRDICQRGTSLTIQCQVDSQVTMMFWYRQQPGQSLTLIATANQGSEATYESGFVIDKFPISRPNLTFSTLTVSNMSPEDSSIYLCSVGGLSPNTEAFFGQGTRLTVV.

The V and J genes are TRBV2 and TRBJ2-7; no clear D. Germline assignment: CDR1 SNHLY and CDR2 FYNNEI. This CDR3 contains 11 residues. Trimming removed 6 bases from V and 11 bases from J, with 14 bases in between. The CDR3 nucleotides are TGTGCCAGCAGCCCAGCCCTAGATAAGTACTTC. Its protein is CASSPALDKYF.

This clone was detected a few times. The chain has TRBV6-6 and TRBJ2-3; weak D call: TRBD2 (5 bases). V was pared by 6 bases and J by 1 base, with 14 bases between. The CDR3 runs to 15 residues. Germline V gene sequence: CDR1 MNHNY, CDR2 SVGAGI (reference sequence). The CDR3 loop is CASRSGIWGTDTQYF. The CDR3 DNA reads as TGTGCCAGCAGGTCGGGAATTTGGGGCACAGATACGCAGTATTTT.